This T cell receptor beta chain was captured by sequencing in a study of cytomegalovirus exposure and HLA in healthy donors. Both 60 Vbeta primers and 13 Jbeta primers went into the PCR. The table came from immunoSEQ multiplex PCR; TCRdb's copy has only in-frame clones and leaves some out. This repertoire comprises approximately 190,000 clones; its ten largest clones make up almost 6.5%. General study findings and limits: Compared with the roughly 670-donor mean, an Asian-associated ancestry cluster reportedly had fewer N-insertions, according to a later analysis. Around 160 TCR beta chains were listed as cytomegalovirus-associated. In an earlier analysis, about 90% or about 30%: the productive usage of most TCR beta V segments. Later work found most CMV-associated TCR beta chains apparently HLA-restricted.

To note about this clone: Antigen: not known.

CDR1 and CDR2 from the germline V gene are SGHRS and YFSETQ. The V and J ends lost 0 bases and 2 bases respectively, with 7 bases between them. This CDR3 region has 14 residues. The source of this sequence is a man aged 30 to 45 in good health and CMV-seronegative. The rearrangement uses TRBV5-1 and TRBJ2-3, with TRBD2 as a possible D gene (6 bases). Sequencing was performed on PBMCs. CDR3 loop: CASSLGGVTDTQYF. CDR3 DNA: TGCGCCAGCAGCTTGGGGGGGGTCACAGATACGCAGTATTTT.